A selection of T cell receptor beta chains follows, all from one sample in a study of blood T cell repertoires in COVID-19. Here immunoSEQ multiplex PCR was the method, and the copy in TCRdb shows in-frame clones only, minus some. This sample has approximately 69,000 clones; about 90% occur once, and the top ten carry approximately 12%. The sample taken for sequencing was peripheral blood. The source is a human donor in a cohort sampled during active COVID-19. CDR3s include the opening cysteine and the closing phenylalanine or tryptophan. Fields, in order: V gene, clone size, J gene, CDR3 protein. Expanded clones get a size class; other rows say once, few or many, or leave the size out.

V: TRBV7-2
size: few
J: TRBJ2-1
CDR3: CASSLDGGGNEQFF

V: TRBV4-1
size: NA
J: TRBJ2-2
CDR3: CASSQESSRAATGELFF

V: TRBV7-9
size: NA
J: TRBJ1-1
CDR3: CASSSLGANTEAFF

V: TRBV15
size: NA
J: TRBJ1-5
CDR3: CATSTPIEHF

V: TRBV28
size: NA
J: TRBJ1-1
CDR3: CASSFPVRDRDIMNTEAFF

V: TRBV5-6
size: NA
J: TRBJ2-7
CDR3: CASSSRGLGTYEQYF

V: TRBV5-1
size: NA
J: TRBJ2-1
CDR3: CASSGDRPENEQFF

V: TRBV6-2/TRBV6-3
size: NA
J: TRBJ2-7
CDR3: CASSYWGGEQYF

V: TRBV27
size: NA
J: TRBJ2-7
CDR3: CASSIRTPLYEQYF

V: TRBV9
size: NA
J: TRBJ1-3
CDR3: CASSVGGPALSGNTIYF

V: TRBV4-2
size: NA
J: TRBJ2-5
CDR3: CASSQLAGEKQETQYF

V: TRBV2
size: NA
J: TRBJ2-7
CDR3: CASTDREGTYEQYF

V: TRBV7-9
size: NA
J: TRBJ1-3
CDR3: CASSSDRRSGNTIYF

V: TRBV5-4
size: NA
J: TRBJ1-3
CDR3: CASSLEAGKGNTIYF

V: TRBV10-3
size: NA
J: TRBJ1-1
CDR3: CAIRGGTGGEAFF

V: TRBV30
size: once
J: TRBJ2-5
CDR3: CAWSVTLPGGPQETQYF

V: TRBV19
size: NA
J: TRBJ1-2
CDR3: CASSPDRGQADYTF

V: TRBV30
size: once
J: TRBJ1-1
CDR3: CAWSGVQMNTEAFF

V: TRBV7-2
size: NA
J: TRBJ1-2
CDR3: CASVILGQFYGYTF

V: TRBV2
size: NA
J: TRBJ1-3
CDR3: CASRGGAGNTIYF

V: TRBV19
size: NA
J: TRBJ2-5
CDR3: CASSIPRGGKETQYF

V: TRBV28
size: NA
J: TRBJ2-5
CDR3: CASSLGLAGGRETQYF

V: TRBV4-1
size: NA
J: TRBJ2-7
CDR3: CASSQDRLAGSYEQYF

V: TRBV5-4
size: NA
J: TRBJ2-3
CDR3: CASSSPGVGGGDTQYF

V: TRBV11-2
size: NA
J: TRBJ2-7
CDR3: CASSSYEQYF

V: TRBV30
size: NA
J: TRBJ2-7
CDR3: CASYQGAGEQYF

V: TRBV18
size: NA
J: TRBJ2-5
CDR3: CASSAGRLVGPGGQETQYF

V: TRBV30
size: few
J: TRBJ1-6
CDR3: CAWKEGASPLHF

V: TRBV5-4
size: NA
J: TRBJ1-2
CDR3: CASSLGTEGIYGYTF

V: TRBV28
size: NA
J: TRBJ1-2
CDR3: CASSPDLTGGYGYTF

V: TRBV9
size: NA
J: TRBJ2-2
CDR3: CASGPRGVETGELFF

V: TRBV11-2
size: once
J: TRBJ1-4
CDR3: CASSPGGLINEKLFF

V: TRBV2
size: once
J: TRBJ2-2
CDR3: CASGDRGRETGELFF

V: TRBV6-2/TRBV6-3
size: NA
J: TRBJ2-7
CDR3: CASSYPSGTVSYEQYF

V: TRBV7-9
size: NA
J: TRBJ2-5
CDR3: CASNKLAGGETQYF

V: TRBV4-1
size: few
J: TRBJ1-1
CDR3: CASSSRGGRGTTEAFF

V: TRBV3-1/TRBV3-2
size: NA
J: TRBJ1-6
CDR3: CASSGRSYNSPLHF

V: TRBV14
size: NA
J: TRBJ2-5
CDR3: CASSPGTRETQYF